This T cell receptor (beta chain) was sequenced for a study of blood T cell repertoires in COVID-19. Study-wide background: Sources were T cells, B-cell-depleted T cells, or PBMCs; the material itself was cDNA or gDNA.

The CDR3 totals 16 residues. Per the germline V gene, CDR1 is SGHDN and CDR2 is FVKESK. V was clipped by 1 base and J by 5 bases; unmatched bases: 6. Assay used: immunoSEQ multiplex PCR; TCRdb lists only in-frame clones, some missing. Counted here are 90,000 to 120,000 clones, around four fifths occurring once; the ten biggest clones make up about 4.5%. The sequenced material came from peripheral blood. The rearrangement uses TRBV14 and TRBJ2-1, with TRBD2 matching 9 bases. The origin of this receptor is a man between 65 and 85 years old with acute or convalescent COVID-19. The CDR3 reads CASSQGKLAGNNEQFF. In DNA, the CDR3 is TGTGCCAGCAGCCAAGGCAAACTAGCGGGCAACAATGAGCAGTTCTTC.